These T cell receptor beta chains were read from a single sample in a study of neurological immune-mediated disorders. A single record per CDR3 protein comes from TCRdb applying MiXCR to the 5' RACE reads. The table lists more than 75,000 distinct CDR3 sequences, 10% of them singletons, with roughly 1.8% in the top ten. The sequenced sample consisted of PBMCs. The receptors derive from a man between 40 and 49 years old in good health. CDR3s include the opening cysteine and the closing phenylalanine or tryptophan. A D gene is named only where the DNA matches it firmly. A row's size may be missing; if present it is once, few, many or a size class.

d_call	v_call	j_call	clone_size	cdr3_aa	cdr3_nt
NA	TRBV5-1	TRBJ1-4	many	CASSLAEGGNGEKLFF	TGCGCCAGCAGCTTGGCGGAGGGGGGGAACGGTGAAAAACTGTTTTTT
NA	TRBV7-2	TRBJ2-5	many	CASSGGRADQETQYF	TGTGCCAGCAGTGGAGGAAGAGCGGACCAAGAGACCCAGTACTTC
TRBD2	TRBV27	TRBJ2-7	many	CASTKAGTRGWGLAGFEQYF	TGTGCCAGCACGAAGGCCGGGACACGGGGATGGGGGCTAGCGGGATTCGAGCAGTACTTC
NA	TRBV7-9	TRBJ1-5	many	CASSSRGQPQHF	TGTGCCAGCAGCTCCAGGGGTCAGCCCCAGCATTTT
NA	TRBV5-1	TRBJ2-7	many	CASSLLPYEQYF	TGCGCCAGCAGCCTACTCCCCTACGAGCAGTACTTC
NA	TRBV25-1	TRBJ2-1	NA	CASSEYGVWTNEQFF	TGTGCCAGCAGTGAATACGGCGTGTGGACCAATGAGCAGTTCTTC
TRBD1	TRBV5-1	TRBJ1-1	many	CASSLYRGSAEAFF	TGCGCCAGCAGCTTGTACAGGGGGTCCGCTGAAGCTTTCTTT
NA	TRBV27	TRBJ1-2	many	CASSFLNFGYTF	TGTGCCAGCAGTTTTTTGAATTTTGGCTACACCTTC
NA	TRBV29-1	TRBJ1-4	many	CSVEGNGEKLFF	TGCAGCGTTGAAGGGAATGGAGAAAAACTGTTTTTT
NA	TRBV19	TRBJ2-7	few	CASSPSGRRLTYEQYF	TGTGCCAGTAGTCCCTCGGGGCGACGGTTAACCTACGAGCAGTACTTC
TRBD2	TRBV29-1	TRBJ2-7	many	CSVGGLTSGVLYEQYF	TGCAGCGTTGGGGGCCTGACTAGCGGGGTCCTCTACGAGCAGTACTTC
NA	TRBV6-5	TRBJ1-1	many	CASSRTPRKYTEAFF	TGTGCCAGCAGTCGAACACCCCGGAAATACACTGAAGCTTTCTTT
NA	TRBV20-1	TRBJ1-1	many	CSARDSAGAPEAFF	TGCAGTGCTAGAGATAGTGCGGGGGCGCCTGAAGCTTTCTTT
NA	TRBV20-1	TRBJ2-7	many	CSAREPANTFHEQYF	TGCAGTGCTAGAGAACCAGCTAATACCTTTCACGAGCAGTACTTC
TRBD2	TRBV9	TRBJ2-1	few	CASSDSLGLAGGSSGNEQFF	TGTGCCAGCAGCGACAGCTTGGGACTAGCTGGAGGGTCCTCGGGGAATGAGCAGTTCTTC
NA	TRBV20-1	TRBJ1-1	many	CSARGPTRGAATEAFF	TGCAGTGCTAGAGGGCCGACTAGGGGGGCGGCGACTGAAGCTTTCTTT
NA	TRBV5-1	TRBJ2-7	many	CASSLRSSYEQYF	TGCGCCAGCAGCCTCCGGTCCTCCTACGAGCAGTACTTC
NA	TRBV11-2	TRBJ1-3	many	CASSLGQRTGNTIYF	TGTGCCAGCAGCCTCGGACAGCGGACTGGAAACACCATATATTTT
NA	TRBV3-1	TRBJ2-5	NA	CASSQVTDQETQYF	TGTGCCAGCAGCCAAGTGACAGACCAAGAGACCCAGTACTTC
NA	TRBV3-1	TRBJ2-6	many	CASSQDARHRDSGANVLTF	TGTGCCAGCAGCCAAGATGCCAGGCATAGGGACTCTGGGGCCAACGTCCTGACTTTC
NA	TRBV6-6	TRBJ2-1	NA	CASSYSGTYDEQFF	TGTGCCAGCAGTTACTCCGGGACGTACGATGAGCAGTTCTTC
TRBD2	TRBV5-4	TRBJ2-7	many	CASSLGGGASTYEQYF	TGTGCCAGCAGCTTGGGGGGGGGAGCCTCTACCTACGAGCAGTACTTC
NA	TRBV24-1	TRBJ2-2	many	CATSDSGQLFF	TGTGCCACCAGTGACTCTGGGCAGCTGTTTTTT
NA	TRBV12-3/TRBV12-4	TRBJ2-7	many	CASSPSASYEQYF	TGTGCCAGCAGTCCTAGCGCTTCATACGAGCAGTACTTC
NA	TRBV30	TRBJ1-1	few	CAWSQGKGNTEAFF	TGTGCCTGGAGTCAGGGGAAGGGGAACACTGAAGCTTTCTTT
NA	TRBV5-1	TRBJ2-1	many	CASSQPGNEQFF	TGCGCCAGCAGCCAGCCCGGCAATGAGCAGTTCTTC
NA	TRBV5-1	TRBJ1-1	few	CASSSGQLNTEAFF	TGCGCCAGCAGCTCGGGACAATTGAACACTGAAGCTTTCTTT
NA	TRBV12-3/TRBV12-4	TRBJ2-3	many	CASTSQGTDMQYF	TGTGCCAGCACCTCCCAGGGCACAGATATGCAGTATTTT
TRBD2	TRBV12-3/TRBV12-4	TRBJ2-3	many	CASSLVPSGAFTDTQYF	TGTGCCAGCAGTTTGGTGCCTAGCGGGGCTTTCACAGATACGCAGTATTTT
NA	TRBV5-6	TRBJ2-1	many	CASSRSWGEKEQFF	TGTGCCAGCAGCCGAAGCTGGGGTGAGAAAGAGCAGTTCTTC
TRBD2	TRBV28	TRBJ2-3	many	CASSVTSGSKDTQYF	TGTGCCAGCAGTGTCACTAGCGGGAGTAAGGATACGCAGTATTTT
NA	TRBV20-1	TRBJ2-7	many	CSARGAHSYEQYF	TGCAGTGCTAGAGGGGCCCACTCCTACGAGCAGTACTTC
NA	TRBV7-9	TRBJ2-5	many	CASRLNPSETQYF	TGTGCCAGCAGATTGAACCCGTCGGAGACCCAGTACTTC
TRBD2	TRBV27	TRBJ2-2	many	CASSHGLAGPAGELFF	TGTGCCAGCAGCCACGGACTAGCGGGGCCCGCCGGGGAGCTGTTTTTT
NA	TRBV5-1	TRBJ2-1	many	CASSLASWSNEQFF	TGCGCCAGCAGCTTGGCGTCCTGGTCCAATGAGCAGTTCTTC
TRBD1	TRBV10-3	TRBJ2-7	many	CAISERTGGDEQYF	TGTGCCATCAGTGAAAGGACAGGGGGCGACGAGCAGTACTTC
NA	TRBV7-9	TRBJ2-1	many	CASTAGNEQFF	TGTGCCAGCACGGCGGGGAATGAGCAGTTCTTC
NA	TRBV28	TRBJ2-7	many	CASSPRVAEQYF	TGTGCCAGCAGTCCCAGGGTGGCCGAGCAGTACTTC
NA	TRBV5-6	TRBJ2-3	NA	CTSRFSVGPDTQYF	TGTACCAGCAGGTTCAGCGTGGGTCCGGATACGCAGTATTTT
TRBD1	TRBV7-3	TRBJ1-1	many	CASSSTGRTTEAFF	TGTGCCAGCAGCTCGACAGGGCGAACGACTGAAGCTTTCTTT
NA	TRBV7-9	TRBJ2-3	many	CASRGADFTDTQYF	TGTGCCAGCCGGGGCGCCGACTTCACAGATACGCAGTATTTT
TRBD1	TRBV28	TRBJ2-3	many	CASSLMGQGTDTQYF	TGTGCCAGCAGTTTAATGGGACAGGGGACAGATACGCAGTATTTT
TRBD2	TRBV6-1	TRBJ2-5	many	CASSELAGGQETQYF	TGTGCCAGCAGTGAACTAGCGGGGGGACAAGAGACCCAGTACTTC
NA	TRBV29-1	TRBJ2-3	many	CSVEDAPRLSTDTQYF	TGCAGCGTTGAAGATGCCCCGAGGCTTAGCACAGATACGCAGTATTTT
NA	TRBV12-3/TRBV12-4	TRBJ2-7	many	CASSLDLVAGEQYF	TGTGCCAGCAGTTTAGATTTAGTAGCCGGCGAGCAGTACTTC
TRBD1	TRBV7-8	TRBJ1-1	NA	CASSPGTGGLNTEAFF	TGTGCCAGCAGCCCCGGGACAGGGGGCCTGAACACTGAAGCTTTCTTT
TRBD2	TRBV7-3	TRBJ2-2	many	CASSLLGGETGELFF	TGTGCCAGCAGCTTACTCGGGGGGGAAACCGGGGAGCTGTTTTTT
NA	TRBV9	TRBJ1-2	many	CASSTQSNGYTF	TGTGCCAGCAGCACCCAGTCGAATGGCTACACCTTC
NA	TRBV5-1	TRBJ2-3	many	CASSLYQDTQYF	TGCGCCAGCAGCTTGTACCAAGATACGCAGTATTTT
NA	TRBV6-5	TRBJ2-7	many	CASSYEGTGEQYF	TGTGCCAGCAGTTATGAAGGAACCGGCGAGCAGTACTTC
NA	TRBV6-6	TRBJ1-2	many	CASSTKISNYGYTF	TGTGCCAGCAGCACTAAGATCTCTAACTATGGCTACACCTTC
NA	TRBV24-1	TRBJ1-2	NA	CATSNPSGCYGYTF	TGTGCCACCAGTAATCCCTCCGGGTGCTATGGCTACACCTTC
NA	TRBV5-1	TRBJ2-7	many	CASSFLGLHEQYF	TGCGCCAGCAGCTTCTTAGGTTTACACGAGCAGTACTTC
NA	TRBV7-9	TRBJ2-1	many	CASSSRGEQFF	TGTGCCAGCAGCTCTCGGGGTGAGCAGTTCTTC
NA	TRBV27	TRBJ1-2	many	CASSPLGELGNYGYTF	TGTGCCAGCAGCCCACTCGGGGAATTAGGGAACTATGGCTACACCTTC